One sample yielded the 18 T cell receptor beta chains listed below, sequenced in a study of blood T cell repertoires in COVID-19. TCRdb's table, derived via immunoSEQ multiplex PCR, lists solely in-frame clones and lacks some. The sample carries around 390,000 clones, around 87% recorded once. Material for sequencing was PBMCs or T cells enriched from blood (not recorded which). These receptors originate from a woman aged 50 to 65 who had recovered from COVID-19.

This CDR3 reads CASSPWDRDTGELFF. The CDR3 DNA sequence: TGTGCCAGCAGCCCCTGGGACAGGGACACCGGGGAGCTGTTTTTT. The V call is TRBV5-4, the J call TRBJ2-2, with 9 bases identical to TRBD1. Germline V CDR1 and CDR2: SGHNT, YYREEE (reference sequence). V trimming: 4 bases; J trimming: 3 bases; junction bases outside the gene matches: 4. The length of the CDR3 is 15 residues. Full variable domain (remainder filled in from reference TRBV5-4 and TRBJ2-2): ETGVTQSPTHLIKTRGQQVTLRCSSQSGHNTVSWYQQALGQGPQFIFQYYREEENGRGNFPPRFSGLQFPNYSSELNVNALELDDSALYLCASSPWDRDTGELFFGEGSRLTVL.

In its sample, this clone was seen once. The chain carries TRBV3-1 (or the pseudogene TRBV3-2) and TRBJ2-5; 8 bases match TRBD1. From germline, CDR1 is LGHDT and CDR2 YNNKEL (reference sequence). V dropped 4 bases and J dropped 7; count of bases not matched to a gene: 5. The CDR3 totals 13 residues. CDR3 sequence reads: CASSRRDRRTQYF. The DNA of the CDR3 is TGTGCCAGCAGCCGCCGGGACAGGCGGACCCAGTACTTC.

J is TRBJ1-2 and V is TRBV6-5; 7 bases align to TRBD1. J gave up 4 bases and V 7 bases, and 9 bases lay outside the gene matches. Per the germline V gene, CDR1 is MNHEY and CDR2 is SVGAGI. CDR3 length: 14 residues. The CDR3 loop reads CASTKRDSPYGYTF. The CDR3 nucleotides read TGTGCCAGCACCAAAAGGGACAGTCCCTATGGCTACACCTTC.

The chain is built from TRBV5-6 and TRBJ2-7; D is unresolved. The CDR3 contains 16 residues. Trimming removed 4 bases from V and 0 bases from J, with 17 bases in between. Germline V CDR1 and CDR2: SGHDT, YYEEEE. In nucleotides, the CDR3 is TGTGCCAGCAGCCTAAGACGTACAGACCCCTCCTACGAGCAGTACTTC. It translates to CASSLRRTDPSYEQYF.

This chain links TRBV5-1 with TRBJ1-1; D is ambiguous. The CDR3 runs 14 residues. V lost 7 bases to trimming and J lost 4 bases, with 17 bases between them. Looked up from germline, CDR1 is SGHRS and CDR2 is YFSETQ. The CDR3 loop reads CASGREASSTEAFF. CDR3 bases: TGCGCCAGCGGTAGAGAGGCATCCTCCACTGAAGCTTTCTTT.

The V gene is TRBV29-1, the J gene TRBJ2-5; 7 bases line up with TRBD1. V gave up 1 base and J gave up 5 bases; unmatched junction bases: 16. This CDR3 is built from 17 residues. Germline CDR1 is SQVTM and CDR2 is ANQGSEA. Written as DNA, the CDR3 is TGCAGCGTTGAAGTGGGTCAGGGGGAATTTTTTACGGAGACCCAGTACTTC. It codes for CSVEVGQGEFFTETQYF.

The chain couples TRBV7-8 to TRBJ2-3; TRBD2 agrees at 8 bases. V lost 4 bases, J lost 6 bases, and 9 bases stayed unmatched. This CDR3 is 15 amino acids long. Germline CDR1 SGHVS, CDR2 FQNEAQ. CDR3 sequence reads: CASSYYGTSVDTQYF. The CDR3 DNA reads as TGTGCCAGCAGCTACTACGGGACTAGTGTGGATACGCAGTATTTT.

The V gene is TRBV7-3, the J gene TRBJ1-2, with TRBD1 matching over 8 bases. The germline V gene has CDR1 SGHTA and CDR2 FQGTGA. With 6 bases clipped from V and 4 bases from J, the junction kept 10 bases outside the gene matches. The CDR3 runs to 15 residues. The CDR3 DNA sequence: TGTGCCAGCAGTCAAACTTCTACAGGGGGCTATGGCTACACCTTC. It codes for CASSQTSTGGYGYTF.

V is TRBV6-4 and J is TRBJ2-1; D remains ambiguous. With 6 bases removed from V and 5 bases from J, the gap between germline ends came to 11 bases. CDR3 length equals 13 residues. In germline, CDR1 is MRHNA, CDR2 SNTAGT. CDR3 sequence (DNA): TGTGCCAGCAGCTTTGAACTAAACAATGAGCAGTTCTTC. Translated, it gives CASSFELNNEQFF.

This chain joins TRBV5-8 and TRBJ1-5; weak D call: TRBD1 (5 bases). V lost 3 bases, J lost 3 bases, and 16 bases lay in between. Germline V gene sequence: CDR1 SGHTS, CDR2 YDEGEE. The CDR3 is 16 amino acids. CDR3 in amino acids: CASSSLPTATNQPQHF. Written as DNA, the CDR3 is TGTGCCAGCAGCTCCCTCCCGACAGCGACCAATCAGCCCCAGCATTTT.

This clone was found once. This chain links TRBV3-1 (or the pseudogene TRBV3-2) with TRBJ2-3, with a possible D match to TRBD2 (5 bases). The CDR3 has 12 amino acids. Trimming removed 3 bases at V and 5 bases at J, with 6 bases between. Germline CDR1 and CDR2: LGHDT and YNNKEL (reference sequence). In DNA, the CDR3 is TGTGCCAGCAGCCATGAGGGAGATACGCAGTATTTT. Protein sequence: CASSHEGDTQYF.

This clone has a single count. CDR3 coding DNA: TGCGCCAGCGGCACTAGCTCCCCTGAGCAGTTCTTC. Translation gives CASGTSSPEQFF. The chain is built from TRBV5-1 and TRBJ2-1, with D perhaps TRBD2 (6 bases). The V end was cut by 7 bases, the J end by 9 bases, with 14 bases between. The germline gives CDR1 SGHRS, CDR2 YFSETQ. The CDR3 is 12 amino acids.

V gene TRBV19 combines with J gene TRBJ1-4; a weak D match, TRBD1 (5 bases). CDR3 length equals 15 residues. The V gene lost 7 bases and the J gene lost 3 bases, with 15 bases spanning the gap. CDR1 and CDR2 (germline): LNHDA, SQIVND (reference sequence). CDR3 bases: TGTGCCAGTACTATGAGCGGGGCCGCTAATGAAAAACTGTTTTTT. Translation gives CASTMSGAANEKLFF.

The chain carries TRBV7-2 and TRBJ2-7, with 13 bases aligning to TRBD2. The CDR3 spans 16 residues. Trimming at V came to 4 bases and at J to 2 bases, leaving 5 bases not matched to a gene. Looked up from germline, CDR1 is SGHTA and CDR2 is FQGNSA. The CDR3 sequence is CASSWTSGGSTYEQYF. CDR3 bases: TGTGCCAGCAGCTGGACTAGCGGGGGATCAACCTACGAGCAGTACTTC. Variable domain in full (rest from reference TRBV7-2 and TRBJ2-7): GAGVSQSPSNKVTEKGKDVELRCDPISGHTALYWYRQSLGQGLEFLIYFQGNSAPDKSGLPSDRFSAERTGGSVSTLTIQRTQQEDSAVYLCASSWTSGGSTYEQYFGPGTRLTVT.

This rearrangement joins TRBV29-1 to TRBJ1-1; D unclear. Germline lookup yields CDR1 SQVTM and CDR2 ANQGSEA. The CDR3 sequence is 11 residues long. Trimming left V 8 bases short and J 3 bases short, with 10 bases between. The CDR3 coding sequence is TGCAGCACGGACCCAGACACTGAAGCTTTCTTT. Its translation is CSTDPDTEAFF.

V usage is TRBV6-4 and J usage is TRBJ1-1; D not certain. This CDR3 has 15 amino acids. Germline V gene lookup returns CDR1 MRHNA and CDR2 SNTAGT. V lost 6 bases to trimming and J lost 4 bases, with 18 bases between them. CDR3 nucleotides: TGTGCCAGCAGGCCCCAACCGGAGCCGGGCACTGAAGCTTTCTTT. This codes for CASRPQPEPGTEAFF.

The chain employs TRBV29-1 and TRBJ1-1, with 8 nucleotides matching TRBD1. This CDR3 is 13 amino acids long. Germline CDR1 and CDR2: SQVTM and ANQGSEA. V trimming: 7 bases; J trimming: 4 bases; junction bases outside the gene matches: 8. The CDR3 loop is CSANQGAGTEAFF. The CDR3 region has the DNA TGCAGCGCGAATCAGGGGGCGGGCACTGAAGCTTTCTTT. Drawing the rest from reference TRBV29-1 and TRBJ1-1, the complete variable domain is SAVISQKPSRDICQRGTSLTIQCQVDSQVTMMFWYRQQPGQSLTLIATANQGSEATYESGFVIDKFPISRPNLTFSTLTVSNMSPEDSSIYLCSANQGAGTEAFFGQGTRLTVV.

This chain connects TRBV27 to TRBJ1-2; D gene ambiguous. V lost 7 bases and J lost 4, with 19 bases in between. Germline CDR1 MNHEY, CDR2 SMNVEV (reference sequence). The CDR3 runs to 15 residues. The CDR3 here is CASTPAGSRAYGYTF. The DNA of the CDR3 is TGTGCCAGCACCCCAGCGGGGAGTAGAGCCTATGGCTACACCTTC.